The following is a T cell receptor (beta chain) sequence with its context. What it binds is not known. This sample is drawn from a study of cytomegalovirus exposure and HLA in healthy donors. Across the study: The use of the same platform for the 120 or so validation repertoires and the 666 first-cohort repertoires was reported by a later analysis.

Germline CDR1 is GTSNPN and CDR2 is SVGIG (reference sequence). The V end was cut by 0 bases, the J end by 6 bases, with 6 bases between. The CDR3 runs to 11 residues. Sequencing was performed with immunoSEQ multiplex PCR; in TCRdb, only in-frame clones are kept and a portion is missing. The table has hundreds of thousands of clones, roughly 88% seen once. Findings and caveats of the study: Most TCR sequences were rare, but some public TCRs occurred in many donors. Specific recognition of CMV antigens was confirmed in vitro for a few chains (all CMV-associated). Cytomegalovirus association was assigned to approximately 160 TCR beta chains.

This receptor was identified in a woman aged 18-29 years in good health and CMV-seronegative. The chain recombines TRBV30 with TRBJ2-7; tentative D call: TRBD2 (5 bases). The sequenced sample was PBMCs. The CDR3 bases are TGTGCCTGGAGTGTGGGGAGCGAGCAGTACTTC. Protein sequence: CAWSVGSEQYF.